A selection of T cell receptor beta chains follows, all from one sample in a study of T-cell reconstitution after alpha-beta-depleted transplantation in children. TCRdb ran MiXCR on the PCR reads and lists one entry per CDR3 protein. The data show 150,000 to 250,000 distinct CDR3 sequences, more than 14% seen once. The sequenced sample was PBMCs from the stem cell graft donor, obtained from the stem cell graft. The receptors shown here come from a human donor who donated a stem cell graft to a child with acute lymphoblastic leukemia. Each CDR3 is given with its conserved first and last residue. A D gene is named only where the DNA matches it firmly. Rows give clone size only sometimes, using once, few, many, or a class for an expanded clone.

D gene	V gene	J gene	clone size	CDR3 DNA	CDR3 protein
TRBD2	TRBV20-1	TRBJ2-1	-	TGCAGTGCTAGAGTAAGACTAGCGGGATCCAATGAGCAGTTCTTC	CSARVRLAGSNEQFF
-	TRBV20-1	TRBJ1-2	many	TGCAGTGCTAGAGATTCGGTCAACTGGGGCAGCTATGGCTACACCTTC	CSARDSVNWGSYGYTF
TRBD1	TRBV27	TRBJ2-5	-	TGTGCCAGCAGTAACTTCCGGGACAGGGAGGGAGAGACCCAGTACTTC	CASSNFRDREGETQYF
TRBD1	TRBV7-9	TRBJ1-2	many	TGTGCCAGCAGCCTAACCCGGACAGGGAATTATGGCTACACCTTC	CASSLTRTGNYGYTF
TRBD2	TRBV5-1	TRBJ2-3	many	TGCGCCAGCAGCACATTAGCGGGAGGCACAGATACGCAGTATTTT	CASSTLAGGTDTQYF
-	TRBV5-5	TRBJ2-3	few	TGTGCCAGCAGCGTGATCTCTAGCACAGATACGCAGTATTTT	CASSVISSTDTQYF
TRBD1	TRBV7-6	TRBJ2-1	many	TGTGCCAGCAGCCCGGGACAGTTCACCTACAATGAGCAGTTCTTC	CASSPGQFTYNEQFF
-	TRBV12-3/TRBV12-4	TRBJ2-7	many	TGTGCCAGCAGTTTAGATGGGTTCAATTCCTACGAGCAGTACTTC	CASSLDGFNSYEQYF
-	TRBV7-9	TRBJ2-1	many	TGTGCCAGCAATAACCTGGCTGAGCAGTTCTTC	CASNNLAEQFF
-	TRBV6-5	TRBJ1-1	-	TGTGCCAGCAGTTACCCGGACGCTGAGAACACTGAAGCTTTCTTT	CASSYPDAENTEAFF
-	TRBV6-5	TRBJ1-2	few	TGTGCCAGCAGTTACGGACCCGTACGAGAGGGCTACACCTTC	CASSYGPVREGYTF
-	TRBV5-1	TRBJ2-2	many	TGCGCCAGCAGCCTCACGGTAAACGGGGAGCTGTTTTTT	CASSLTVNGELFF
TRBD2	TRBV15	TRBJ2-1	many	TGTGCCACCAGCAGAGCAATAGCGGGTTCTCGGAGCTCCTACAATGAGCAGTTCTTC	CATSRAIAGSRSSYNEQFF
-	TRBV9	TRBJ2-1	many	TGTGCCAGCAGCCTTGAGACTAGGACTAACGATGAGCAGTTCTTC	CASSLETRTNDEQFF
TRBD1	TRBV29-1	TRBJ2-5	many	TGCAGCGTTGAACTCCGGGACAGGGGTTACCAAGAGACCCAGTACTTC	CSVELRDRGYQETQYF